This note documents a single T cell receptor (beta chain) sequence. The unsorted samples took tens of millions of PBMCs to get genomic DNA. Genomic DNA per cell subset filled all wells of several immunoSEQ plates. Produced via immunoSEQ multiplex PCR; TCRdb's table is partial and in-frame only. The table records about 520,000 clones, approximately 80% of them present only once. Trimming removed 2 bases from V and 9 bases from J; junction bases left unmatched: 3. Per the germline V gene, CDR1 is SEHNR and CDR2 is FQNEAQ (reference sequence). This CDR3 is built from 12 residues. The record originates from a study of shared clonotypes between healthy human individuals.

Sequenced material: PBMCs. The rearrangement uses TRBV7-9 and TRBJ2-5; the match to TRBD2 covers 7 bases. This receptor was taken from a middle-aged woman in good health. Some clones in this sample may be carry-over from other donors' samples. CDR3 bases: TGTGCCAGCAGCTTAAGCGGGGAGTCCCAGTACTTC. Amino acids: CASSLSGESQYF. Looking up the rest from reference TRBV7-9 and TRBJ2-5 gives the full variable domain: DTGVSQNPRHKITKRGQNVTFRCDPISEHNRLYWYRQTLGQGPEFLTYFQNEAQLEKSRLLSDRFSAERPKGSFSTLEIQRTEQGDSAMYLCASSLSGESQYFGPGTRLLVL.